This T cell receptor (beta chain) stems from a study of T cells in Graves' hyperthyroidism and ophthalmopathy. In making diagnoses, clinical symptoms, serum thyroxine and TRAb, thyroid ultrasound and orbital computed tomography were all used. The CDR3 extends over 15 amino acids. Germline V gives CDR1 SGHTA, CDR2 FQGTGA. Study findings and constraints: Most thyroid clonotypes with frequency above 0.001 were detected in blood.

What was amplified from RNA transcripts were TCR beta CDR3 regions. A set of HTBI primers served as the primers for a first-round RT-PCR of the TCR CDR3. TCRdb fed the multiplex PCR reads into MiXCR, producing one record per CDR3 protein. The data show about 420,000 distinct CDR3 sequences, 15% to 17% seen once. About this clonotype: The antigen is unknown. This may come from a read error, since a much larger clone is one base off.

This sequence originates from a woman between 18 and 30 years old with Graves' hyperthyroidism. This chain uses TRBV7-3 with TRBJ2-7, with 8 bases aligning to TRBD2. The material sequenced was blood. This CDR3 is CAGSRGGGSSDEQYF. Written as DNA, the CDR3 is TGTGCCGGCAGCCGGGGGGGTGGGTCCTCCGACGAGCAGTACTTC.